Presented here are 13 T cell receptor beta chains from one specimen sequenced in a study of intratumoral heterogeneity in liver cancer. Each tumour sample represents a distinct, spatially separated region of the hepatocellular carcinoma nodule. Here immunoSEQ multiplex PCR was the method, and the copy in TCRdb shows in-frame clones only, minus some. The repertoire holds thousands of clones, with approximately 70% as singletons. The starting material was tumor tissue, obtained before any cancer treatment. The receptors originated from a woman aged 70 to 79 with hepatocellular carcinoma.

The CDR3 spells CASSLASSNTEAFF. CDR3 sequence (DNA): TGTGCCAGCAGCTTAGCGTCCAGCAACACTGAAGCTTTCTTT. This rearrangement joins TRBV7-9 to TRBJ1-1, with unresolved D. V was shortened by 0 bases and J by 2 bases, with 7 bases between the two germline ends. The V gene's germline CDR1 is SEHNR and CDR2 FQNEAQ (reference sequence). This CDR3 contains 14 residues.

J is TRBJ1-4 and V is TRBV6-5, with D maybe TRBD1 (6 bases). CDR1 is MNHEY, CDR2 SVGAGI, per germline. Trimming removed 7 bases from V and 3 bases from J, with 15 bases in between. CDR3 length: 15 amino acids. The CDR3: CASTGGLGSNEKLFF. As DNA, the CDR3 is TGTGCCAGCACGGGGGGGCTGGGGTCTAATGAAAAACTGTTTTTT.

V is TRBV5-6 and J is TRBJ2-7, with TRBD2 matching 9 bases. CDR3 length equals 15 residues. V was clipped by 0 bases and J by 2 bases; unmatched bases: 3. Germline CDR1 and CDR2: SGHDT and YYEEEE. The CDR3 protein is CASSLESGGTYEQYF. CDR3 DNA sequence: TGTGCCAGCAGCTTGGAAAGCGGGGGGACCTACGAGCAGTACTTC.

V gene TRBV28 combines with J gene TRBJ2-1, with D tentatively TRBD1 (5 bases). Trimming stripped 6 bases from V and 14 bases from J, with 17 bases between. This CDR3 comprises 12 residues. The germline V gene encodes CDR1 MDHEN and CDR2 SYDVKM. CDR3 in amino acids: CASSPPRQGKFF. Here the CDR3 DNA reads TGTGCCAGCAGCCCGCCGAGGCAGGGCAAGTTCTTC.

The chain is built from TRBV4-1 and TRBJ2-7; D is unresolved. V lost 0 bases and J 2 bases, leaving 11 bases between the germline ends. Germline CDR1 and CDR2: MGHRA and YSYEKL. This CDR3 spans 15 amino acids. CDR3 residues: CASSQDGVTAYEQYF. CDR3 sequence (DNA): TGCGCCAGCAGCCAAGACGGAGTTACAGCCTACGAGCAGTACTTC.

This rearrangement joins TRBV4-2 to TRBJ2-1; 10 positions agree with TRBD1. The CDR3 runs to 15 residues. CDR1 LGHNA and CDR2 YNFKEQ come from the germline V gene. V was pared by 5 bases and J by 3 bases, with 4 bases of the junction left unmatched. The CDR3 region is CASSGGTGDYNEQFF. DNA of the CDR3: TGTGCCAGCAGCGGTGGGACAGGGGACTACAATGAGCAGTTCTTC.

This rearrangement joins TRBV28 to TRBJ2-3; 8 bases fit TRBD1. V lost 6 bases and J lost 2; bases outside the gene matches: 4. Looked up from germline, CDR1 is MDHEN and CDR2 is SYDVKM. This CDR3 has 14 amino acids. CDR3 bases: TGTGCCAGCAGCCCAGGGGGCCTCACAGATACGCAGTATTTT. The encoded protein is CASSPGGLTDTQYF.

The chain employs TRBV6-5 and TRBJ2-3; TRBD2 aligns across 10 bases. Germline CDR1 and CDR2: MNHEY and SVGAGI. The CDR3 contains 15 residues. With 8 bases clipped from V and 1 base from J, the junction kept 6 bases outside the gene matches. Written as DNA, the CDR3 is TGTGCCAGCGTACCAAGCGGGAGGGGCACAGATACGCAGTATTTT. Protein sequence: CASVPSGRGTDTQYF.

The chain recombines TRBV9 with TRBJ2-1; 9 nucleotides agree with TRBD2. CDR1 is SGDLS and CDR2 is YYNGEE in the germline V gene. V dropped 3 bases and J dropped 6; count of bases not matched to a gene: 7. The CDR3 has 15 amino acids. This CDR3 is CASSAGLAKGNEQFF. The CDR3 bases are TGTGCCAGCAGCGCCGGACTAGCGAAGGGCAATGAGCAGTTCTTC. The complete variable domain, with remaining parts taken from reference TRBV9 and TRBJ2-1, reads DSGVTQTPKHLITATGQRVTLRCSPRSGDLSVYWYQQSLDQGLQFLIQYYNGEERAKGNILERFSAQQFPDLHSELNLSSLELGDSALYFCASSAGLAKGNEQFFGPGTRLTVL.

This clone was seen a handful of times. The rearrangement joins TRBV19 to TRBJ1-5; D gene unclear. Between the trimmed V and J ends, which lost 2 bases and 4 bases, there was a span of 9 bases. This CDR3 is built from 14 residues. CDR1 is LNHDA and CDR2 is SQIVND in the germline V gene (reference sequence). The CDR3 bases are TGTGCCAGTAGTATATCAGGAATTAATCAGCCCCAGCATTTT. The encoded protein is CASSISGINQPQHF.

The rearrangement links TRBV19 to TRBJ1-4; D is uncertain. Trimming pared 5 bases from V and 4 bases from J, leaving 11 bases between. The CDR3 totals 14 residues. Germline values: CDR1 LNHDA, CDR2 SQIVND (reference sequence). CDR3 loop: CASSGRVNNEKLFF. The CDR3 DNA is TGTGCCAGTAGTGGACGGGTAAATAATGAAAAACTGTTTTTT.

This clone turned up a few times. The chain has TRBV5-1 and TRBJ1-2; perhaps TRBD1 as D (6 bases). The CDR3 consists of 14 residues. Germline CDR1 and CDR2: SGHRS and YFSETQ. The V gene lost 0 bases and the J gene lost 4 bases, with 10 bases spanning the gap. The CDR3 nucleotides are TGCGCCAGCAGCTTGGGACAGGCGCTCTATGGCTACACCTTC. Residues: CASSLGQALYGYTF.

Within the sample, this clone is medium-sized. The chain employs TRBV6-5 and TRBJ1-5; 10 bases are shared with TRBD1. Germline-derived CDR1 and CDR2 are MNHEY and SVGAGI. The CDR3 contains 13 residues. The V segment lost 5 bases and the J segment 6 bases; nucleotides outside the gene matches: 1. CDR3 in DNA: TGTGCCAGCAGTCGGACAGGGGGTCAGCCCCAGCATTTT. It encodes CASSRTGGQPQHF.